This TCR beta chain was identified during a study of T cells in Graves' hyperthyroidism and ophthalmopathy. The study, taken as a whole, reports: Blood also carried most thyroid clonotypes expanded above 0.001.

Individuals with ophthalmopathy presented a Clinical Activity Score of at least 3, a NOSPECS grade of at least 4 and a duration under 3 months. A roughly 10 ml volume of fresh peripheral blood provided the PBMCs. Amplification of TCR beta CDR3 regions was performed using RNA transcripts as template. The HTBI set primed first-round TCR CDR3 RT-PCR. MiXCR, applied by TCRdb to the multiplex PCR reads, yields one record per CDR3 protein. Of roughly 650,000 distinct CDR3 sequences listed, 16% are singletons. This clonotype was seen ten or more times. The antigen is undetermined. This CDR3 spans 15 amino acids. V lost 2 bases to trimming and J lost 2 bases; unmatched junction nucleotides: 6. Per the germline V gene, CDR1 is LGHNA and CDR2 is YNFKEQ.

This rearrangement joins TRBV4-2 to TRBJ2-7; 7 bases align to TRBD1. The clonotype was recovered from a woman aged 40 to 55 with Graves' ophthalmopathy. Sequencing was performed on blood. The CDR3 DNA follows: TGTGCCAGCAGCCAACCTCTGGGACAGCCCTACGAGCAGTACTTC. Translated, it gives CASSQPLGQPYEQYF.